The clone carrying this T cell receptor (beta chain) occurred a few times. At one end the junction does not follow the germline gene, possibly because of a read error. Full-length variable regions came from constant-region reverse primers plus semi-nested Nested Universal Primer A PCR. TCRdb re-called the 5' RACE reads with MiXCR, one entry per CDR3 protein. The sample includes fewer than 65,000 distinct CDR3 sequences, roughly 30% of them seen just once. Germline-derived CDR1 and CDR2 are MNHNS and SASEGT. The CDR3 runs 13 residues. This clonotype originated in a female donor with breast cancer. Material for sequencing was tumor-infiltrating naive CD4+ T cells sorted from the breast tumor. Subset specified: naive CD4+ T cells, CD4+CD45RA+CD25-. The chain joins TRBV6-1 to TRBJ1-5; no definite D call. CDR3 loop: CASSERENLPQHF. The CDR3 nucleotides read TGTGCCAGCAGTGAGCGCGAAAATCTGCCCCAGCATTTT.